This T cell receptor (beta chain) was captured by sequencing in a study of patients and donors after allogeneic stem cell transplantation. A single record per CDR3 protein comes from TCRdb applying MiXCR to the RT-PCR reads. Among 800,000 to 1,000,000 distinct CDR3 sequences listed, 18% were seen once. CDR3 length equals 14 residues. Germline V CDR1 and CDR2: DFQATT, SNEGSKA (reference sequence). With V trimmed by 6 bases and J by 0 bases, 4 bases remained unmatched. The chain joins TRBV20-1 to TRBJ2-4; TRBD2 matches at 8 bases. The specimen sequenced was blood, either unsorted or a sorted T cell fraction (not recorded which). The sequence was collected from a human donor who was either an allogeneic HSCT recipient or a stem cell or donor lymphocyte infusion donor (not recorded which). It is not recorded whose cells these are; they may come from a transplant donor. The CDR3 DNA sequence: TGCAGTGCGCGTAGCGGGGTAGCCAAAAACATTCAGTACTTC. It codes for CSARSGVAKNIQYF.